This T cell receptor beta chain comes out of a study of cytomegalovirus exposure and HLA in healthy donors. Germline assignment: CDR1 MNHEY and CDR2 SVGAGI. The CDR3 consists of 15 residues. Between the trimmed V and J ends, which lost 0 bases and 5 bases, there was a span of 12 bases. In the PCR, 60 Vbeta and 13 Jbeta primers were used. Sequenced by immunoSEQ multiplex PCR; TCRdb stores in-frame clones only, minus some. Among 180,000 or so clones listed, roughly 80% were seen once. Material: PBMCs. The receptor's source is a woman between 50 and 59 years old in good health and CMV-seropositive. This chain uses TRBV6-5 with TRBJ2-3; D is possibly TRBD2 (5 bases). The DNA for the CDR3 is TGTGCCAGCAGTTACTCGGGCGTTAGCGTAGATACGCAGTATTTT. This codes for CASSYSGVSVDTQYF.